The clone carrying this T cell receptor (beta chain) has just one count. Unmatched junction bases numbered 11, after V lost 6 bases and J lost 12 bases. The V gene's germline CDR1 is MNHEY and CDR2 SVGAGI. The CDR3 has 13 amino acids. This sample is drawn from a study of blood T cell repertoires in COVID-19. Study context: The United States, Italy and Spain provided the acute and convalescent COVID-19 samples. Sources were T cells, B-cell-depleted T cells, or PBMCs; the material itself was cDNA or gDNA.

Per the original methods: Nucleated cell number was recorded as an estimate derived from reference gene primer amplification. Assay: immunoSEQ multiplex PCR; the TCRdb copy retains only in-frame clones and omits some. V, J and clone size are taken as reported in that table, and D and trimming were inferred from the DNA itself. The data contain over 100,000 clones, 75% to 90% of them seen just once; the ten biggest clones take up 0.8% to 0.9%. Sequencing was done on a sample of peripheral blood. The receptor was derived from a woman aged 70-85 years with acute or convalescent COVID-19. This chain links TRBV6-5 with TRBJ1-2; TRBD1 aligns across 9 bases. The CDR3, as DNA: TGTGCCAGCAGAGGGGACAGGGAGCAGTGGGACACCTTC. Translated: CASRGDREQWDTF.